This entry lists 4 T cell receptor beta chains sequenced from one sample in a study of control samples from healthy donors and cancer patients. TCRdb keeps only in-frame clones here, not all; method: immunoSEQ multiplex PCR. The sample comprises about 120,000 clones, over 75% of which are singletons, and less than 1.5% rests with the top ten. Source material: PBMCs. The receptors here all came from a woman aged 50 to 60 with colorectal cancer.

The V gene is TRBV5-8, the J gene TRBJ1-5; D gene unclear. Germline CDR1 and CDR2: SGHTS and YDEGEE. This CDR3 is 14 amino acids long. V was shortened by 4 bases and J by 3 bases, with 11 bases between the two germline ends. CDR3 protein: CASSPRDYNQPQHF. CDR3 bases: TGTGCCAGCAGCCCAAGGGATTACAATCAGCCCCAGCATTTT.

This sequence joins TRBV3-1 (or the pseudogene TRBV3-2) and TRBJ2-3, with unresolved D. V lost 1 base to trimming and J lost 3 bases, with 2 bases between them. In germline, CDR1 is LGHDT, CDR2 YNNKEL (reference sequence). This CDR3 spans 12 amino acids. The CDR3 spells CASSQGTDTQYF. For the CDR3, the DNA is TGTGCCAGCAGCCAAGGGACAGATACGCAGTATTTT.

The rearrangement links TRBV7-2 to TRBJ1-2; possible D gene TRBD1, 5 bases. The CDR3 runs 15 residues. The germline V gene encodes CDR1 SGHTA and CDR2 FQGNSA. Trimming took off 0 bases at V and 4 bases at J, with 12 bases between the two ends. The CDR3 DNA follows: TGTGCCAGCAGCTTAGCTTTTGGGGGTTCCTATGGCTACACCTTC. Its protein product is CASSLAFGGSYGYTF.

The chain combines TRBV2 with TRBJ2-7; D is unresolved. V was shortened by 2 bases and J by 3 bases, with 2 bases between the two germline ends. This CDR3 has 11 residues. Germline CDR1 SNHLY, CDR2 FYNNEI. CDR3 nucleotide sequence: TGTGCCAGCAGTGAACGCTACGAGCAGTACTTC. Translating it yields CASSERYEQYF.